A single sample is the source of the 7 T cell receptor beta chains below, sequenced in a study of beta chain features in type 1 diabetes. Every isolated RNA sample was fully reverse transcribed, so sequencing captured expressed TCRB transcripts. Assay used: immunoSEQ multiplex PCR; TCRdb lists only in-frame clones, some missing. The sample records 250,000 to 300,000 clones, roughly 25% being singletons. Whole-study results and caveats: All four CD4+ subsets of Type 1 diabetes patients contained TCRB CDR3s that were moderately but significantly shorter.

Which antigens these TCRs recognize remains unknown. Source material: naive CD4+ T cells from blood. These receptors all stem from a woman in her 30s with type 1 diabetes.

The genes are TRBV30 and TRBJ2-1; the match to TRBD2 covers 7 bases. Germline V gives CDR1 GTSNPN, CDR2 SVGIG (reference sequence). Germline trimming cut 4 bases from V and 16 bases from J; bases unmatched to any gene: 19. The CDR3 is made up of 14 amino acids. CDR3: CAWTLAGDGLSTFF. As DNA, the CDR3 is TGTGCCTGGACGCTGGCGGGAGACGGTCTATCGACTTTCTTC.

This sequence joins TRBV4-1 and TRBJ2-1, with D unresolved. V gave up 3 bases and J gave up 5 bases, with 11 bases separating them. Germline V CDR1 and CDR2: MGHRA, YSYEKL. This CDR3 comprises 14 residues. The CDR3 sequence: CASSQVEDNNEQFF. The CDR3 DNA is TGCGCCAGCAGCCAGGTAGAAGATAACAATGAGCAGTTCTTC.

With regard to this clone: Other DNA sequences in the same sample also yield this CDR3. In DNA form, the CDR3 reads TGTGCCTGGAGCGGATTAGCGGCTAACACCGGGGAGCTGTTTTTT. This translates into CAWSGLAANTGELFF. The chain joins TRBV30 to TRBJ2-2; TRBD2 might be the D (6 bases). Trimming took off 3 bases at V and 2 bases at J, with 13 bases between the two ends. This CDR3 has 15 residues. CDR1 is GTSNPN and CDR2 is SVGIG in the germline V gene (reference sequence).

This clone was counted only a few times. Within the sample, other DNA sequences also encode this same CDR3. The chain joins TRBV9 to TRBJ2-7; D may be TRBD2 (6 bases). Germline CDR1 reads SGDLS; CDR2 reads YYNGEE. The germline V and J ends were trimmed by 0 bases and 0 bases, with 10 bases remaining between them. The CDR3 loop spans 15 amino acids. The CDR3 coding sequence is TGTGCCAGCAGCGTAGGGACCGGGGGCTCCTACGAGCAGTACTTC. Amino acids: CASSVGTGGSYEQYF.

The J gene is TRBJ2-5, the V gene TRBV29-1; 7 bases match TRBD1. The DNA end is more similar to TRBJ2-7, so the J call may be wrong. Germline V gene data show CDR1 as SQVTM and CDR2 as ANQGSEA. The CDR3 runs to 14 residues. The CDR3 sequence is CSVARQGVGYEQYF. CDR3 bases: TGCAGCGTGGCCCGACAGGGAGTCGGCTACGAGCAGTACTTC.

Only a few counts were recorded for this clone. The V gene is TRBV12-5, the J gene TRBJ2-1; no reliable D call. Per germline, CDR1 LGHNT and CDR2 FRNRAP. The CDR3 runs to 12 residues. Trimming removed 1 base from V and 8 bases from J, with 6 bases in between. CDR3 sequence reads: CASGLDIYEQFF. As DNA, the CDR3 is TGTGCTAGTGGTTTGGACATCTATGAGCAGTTCTTC.

V and J are TRBV4-1 and TRBJ2-7; D is ambiguous. The CDR3 loop spans 16 amino acids. Germline-derived CDR1 and CDR2 are MGHRA and YSYEKL. Trimming took 6 bases from V and 0 from J, leaving 18 bases between them. The DNA of the CDR3 is TGCGCCAGCAGGCCAAGTCCGGTCCACAGCTCCTACGAGCAGTACTTC. This encodes CASRPSPVHSSYEQYF.